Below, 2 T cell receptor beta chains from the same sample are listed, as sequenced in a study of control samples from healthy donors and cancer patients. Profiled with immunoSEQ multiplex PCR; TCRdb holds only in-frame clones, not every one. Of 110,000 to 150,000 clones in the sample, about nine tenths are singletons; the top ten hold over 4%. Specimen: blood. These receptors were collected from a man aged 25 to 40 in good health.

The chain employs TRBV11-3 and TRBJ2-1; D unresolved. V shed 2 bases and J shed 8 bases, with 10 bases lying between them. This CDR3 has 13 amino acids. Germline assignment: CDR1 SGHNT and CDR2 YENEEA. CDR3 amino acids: CASSLRPSDEQFF. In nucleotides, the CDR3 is TGTGCCAGCAGCTTAAGGCCTAGTGATGAGCAGTTCTTC.

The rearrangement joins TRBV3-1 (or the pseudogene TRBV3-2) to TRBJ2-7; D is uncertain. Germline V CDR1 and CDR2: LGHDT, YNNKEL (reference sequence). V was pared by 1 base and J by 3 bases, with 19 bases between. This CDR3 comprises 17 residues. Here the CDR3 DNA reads TGTGCCAGCAGCCAAGGGCTCCTGACACAAGGCTACTACGAGCAGTACTTC. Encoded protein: CASSQGLLTQGYYEQYF.